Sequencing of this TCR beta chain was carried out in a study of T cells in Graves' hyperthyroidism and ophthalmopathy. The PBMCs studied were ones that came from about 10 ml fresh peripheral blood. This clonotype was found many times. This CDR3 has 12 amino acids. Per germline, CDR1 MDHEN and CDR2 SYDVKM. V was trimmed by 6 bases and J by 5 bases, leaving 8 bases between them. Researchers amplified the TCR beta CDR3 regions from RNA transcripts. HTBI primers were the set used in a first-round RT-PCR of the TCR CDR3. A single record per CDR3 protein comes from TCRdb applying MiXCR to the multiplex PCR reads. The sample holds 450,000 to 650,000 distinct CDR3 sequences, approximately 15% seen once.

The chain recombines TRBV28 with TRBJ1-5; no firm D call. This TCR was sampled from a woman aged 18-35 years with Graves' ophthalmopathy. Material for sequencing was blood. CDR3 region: CASSPTDQPQHF. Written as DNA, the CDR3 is TGTGCCAGCAGCCCAACGGATCAGCCCCAGCATTTT.